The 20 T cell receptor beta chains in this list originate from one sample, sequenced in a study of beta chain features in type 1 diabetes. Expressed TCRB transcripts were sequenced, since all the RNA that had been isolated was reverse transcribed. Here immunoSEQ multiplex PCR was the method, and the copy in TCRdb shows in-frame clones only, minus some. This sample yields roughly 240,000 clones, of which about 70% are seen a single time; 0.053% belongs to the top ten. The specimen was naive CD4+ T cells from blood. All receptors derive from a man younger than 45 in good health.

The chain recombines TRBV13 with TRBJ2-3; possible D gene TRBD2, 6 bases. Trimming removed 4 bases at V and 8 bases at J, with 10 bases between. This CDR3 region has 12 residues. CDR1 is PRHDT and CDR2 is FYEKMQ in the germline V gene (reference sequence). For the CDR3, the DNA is TGTGCCAGCAGCTCAAGGGGAGGTACGCAGTATTTT. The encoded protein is CASSSRGGTQYF.

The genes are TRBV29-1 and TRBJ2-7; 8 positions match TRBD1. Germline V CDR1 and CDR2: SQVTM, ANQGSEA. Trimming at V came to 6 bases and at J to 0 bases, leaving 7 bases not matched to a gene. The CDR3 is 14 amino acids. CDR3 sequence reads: CSVDRTGSSYEQYF. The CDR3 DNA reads TGCAGCGTGGATAGGACAGGGAGCTCCTACGAGCAGTACTTC.

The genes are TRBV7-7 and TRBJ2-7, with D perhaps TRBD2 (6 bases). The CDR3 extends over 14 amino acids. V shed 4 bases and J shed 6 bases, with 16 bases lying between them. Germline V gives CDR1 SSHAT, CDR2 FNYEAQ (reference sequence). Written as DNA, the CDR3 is TGTGCCAGCAGCTCGGGGCAGCCGGGAGCCGAGCAGTACTTC. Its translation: CASSSGQPGAEQYF.

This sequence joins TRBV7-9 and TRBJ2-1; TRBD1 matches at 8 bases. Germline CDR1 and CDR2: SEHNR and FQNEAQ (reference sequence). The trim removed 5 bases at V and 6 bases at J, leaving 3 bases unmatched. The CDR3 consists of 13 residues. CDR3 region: CASSPTGGNEQFF. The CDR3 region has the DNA TGTGCCAGCAGCCCCACAGGGGGCAATGAGCAGTTCTTC.

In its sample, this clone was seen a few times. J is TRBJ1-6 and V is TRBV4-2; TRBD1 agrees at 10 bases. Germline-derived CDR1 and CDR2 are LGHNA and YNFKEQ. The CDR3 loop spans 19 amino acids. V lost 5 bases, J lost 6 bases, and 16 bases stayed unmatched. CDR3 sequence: CASSEPRPGQGTFNSPLHF. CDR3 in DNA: TGTGCCAGCAGCGAACCAAGACCGGGACAGGGGACCTTTAATTCACCCCTCCACTTT.

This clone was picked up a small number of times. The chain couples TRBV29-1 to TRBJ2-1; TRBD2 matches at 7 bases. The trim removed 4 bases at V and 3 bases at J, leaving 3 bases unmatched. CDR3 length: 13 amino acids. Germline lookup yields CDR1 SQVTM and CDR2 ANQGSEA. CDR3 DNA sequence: TGCAGCGTTGTCCCGGGAGGCTACAATGAGCAGTTCTTC. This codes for CSVVPGGYNEQFF.

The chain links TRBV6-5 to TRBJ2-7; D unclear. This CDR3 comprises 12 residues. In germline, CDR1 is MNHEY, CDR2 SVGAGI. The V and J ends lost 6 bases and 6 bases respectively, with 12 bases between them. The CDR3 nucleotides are TGTGCCAGCAGGAGATCCACCGGCGAGCAGTACTTC. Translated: CASRRSTGEQYF.

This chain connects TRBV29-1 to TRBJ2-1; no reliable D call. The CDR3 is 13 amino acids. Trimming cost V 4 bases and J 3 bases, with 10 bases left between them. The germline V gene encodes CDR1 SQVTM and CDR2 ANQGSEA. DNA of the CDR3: TGCAGCGTTGTTGACGGGTACTACAATGAGCAGTTCTTC. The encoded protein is CSVVDGYYNEQFF.

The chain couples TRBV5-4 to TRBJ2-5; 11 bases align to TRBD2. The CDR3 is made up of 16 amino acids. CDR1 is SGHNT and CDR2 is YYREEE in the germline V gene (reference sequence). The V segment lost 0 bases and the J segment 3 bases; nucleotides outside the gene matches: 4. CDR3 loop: CASSLALAGGKETQYF. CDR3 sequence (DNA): TGTGCCAGCAGCTTGGCCTTAGCGGGAGGGAAAGAGACCCAGTACTTC.

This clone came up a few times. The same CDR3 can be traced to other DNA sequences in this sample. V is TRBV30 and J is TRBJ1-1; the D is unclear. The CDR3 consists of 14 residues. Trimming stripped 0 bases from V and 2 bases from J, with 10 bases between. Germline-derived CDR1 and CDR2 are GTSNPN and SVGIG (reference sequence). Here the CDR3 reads CAWSVAGGNTEAFF. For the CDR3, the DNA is TGTGCCTGGAGTGTTGCTGGTGGTAACACTGAAGCTTTCTTT.

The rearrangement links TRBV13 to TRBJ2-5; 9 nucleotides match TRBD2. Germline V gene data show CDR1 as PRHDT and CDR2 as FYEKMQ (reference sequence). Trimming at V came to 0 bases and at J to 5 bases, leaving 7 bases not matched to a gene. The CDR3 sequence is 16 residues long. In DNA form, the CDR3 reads TGTGCCAGCAGCTTAGGCCTGCGACTAGCGGTGGAGACCCAGTACTTC. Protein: CASSLGLRLAVETQYF.

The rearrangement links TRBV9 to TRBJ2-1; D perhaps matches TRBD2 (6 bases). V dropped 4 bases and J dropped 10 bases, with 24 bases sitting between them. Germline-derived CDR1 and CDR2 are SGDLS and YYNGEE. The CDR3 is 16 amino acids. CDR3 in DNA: TGTGCCAGCAGCATAACCGGGACTCCGTCGGCACGGGAGCAGTTCTTC. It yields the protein CASSITGTPSAREQFF.

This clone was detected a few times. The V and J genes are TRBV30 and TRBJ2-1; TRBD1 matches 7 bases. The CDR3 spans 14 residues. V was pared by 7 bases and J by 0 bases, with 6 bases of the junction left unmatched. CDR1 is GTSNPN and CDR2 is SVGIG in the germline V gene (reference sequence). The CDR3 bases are TGTGCCTCGGAAAGGACAGGCTCCTACAATGAGCAGTTCTTC. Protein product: CASERTGSYNEQFF.

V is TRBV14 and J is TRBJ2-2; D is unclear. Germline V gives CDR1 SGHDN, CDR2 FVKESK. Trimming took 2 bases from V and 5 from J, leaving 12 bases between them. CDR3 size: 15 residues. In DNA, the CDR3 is TGTGCCAGCAGCCAATCGATGAGTCTTACCGGGGAGCTGTTTTTT. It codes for CASSQSMSLTGELFF.

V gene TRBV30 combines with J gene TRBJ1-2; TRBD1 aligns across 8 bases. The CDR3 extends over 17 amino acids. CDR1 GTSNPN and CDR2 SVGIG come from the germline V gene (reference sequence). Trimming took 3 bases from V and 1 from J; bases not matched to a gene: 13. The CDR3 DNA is TGTGCCTGGAGCAATTCGAGGACAGGGCGTCATAACTATGGCTACACCTTC. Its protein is CAWSNSRTGRHNYGYTF.

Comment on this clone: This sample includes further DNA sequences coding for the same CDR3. The CDR3 sequence: CSVGSQPQHF. The CDR3 nucleotides read TGCAGCGTTGGCAGTCAGCCCCAGCATTTT. This chain links TRBV29-1 with TRBJ1-5; D unclear. Germline CDR1 reads SQVTM; CDR2 reads ANQGSEA. V was trimmed by 4 bases and J by 6 bases, leaving 4 bases between them. The CDR3 spans 10 residues.

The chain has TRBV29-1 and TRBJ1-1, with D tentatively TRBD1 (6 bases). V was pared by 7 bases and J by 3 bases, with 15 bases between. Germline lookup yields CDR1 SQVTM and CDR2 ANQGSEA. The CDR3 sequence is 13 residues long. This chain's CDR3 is CSAGREGDTEAFF. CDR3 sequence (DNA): TGCAGCGCGGGCCGGGAGGGGGACACTGAAGCTTTCTTT.

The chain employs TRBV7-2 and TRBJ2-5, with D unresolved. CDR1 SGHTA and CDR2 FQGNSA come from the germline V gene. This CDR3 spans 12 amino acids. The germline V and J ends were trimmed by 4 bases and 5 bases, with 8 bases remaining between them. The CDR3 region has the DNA TGTGCCAGCAGCTCAGCCGGGGAGACCCAGTACTTC. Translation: CASSSAGETQYF.

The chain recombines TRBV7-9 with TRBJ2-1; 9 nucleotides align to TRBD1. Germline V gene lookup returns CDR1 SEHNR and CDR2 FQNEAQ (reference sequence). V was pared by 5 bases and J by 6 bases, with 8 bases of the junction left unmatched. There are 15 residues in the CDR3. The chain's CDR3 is CASSAGTGNRNEQFF. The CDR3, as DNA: TGTGCCAGCAGCGCTGGGACAGGGAATCGCAATGAGCAGTTCTTC. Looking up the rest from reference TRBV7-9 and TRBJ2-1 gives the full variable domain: DTGVSQNPRHKITKRGQNVTFRCDPISEHNRLYWYRQTLGQGPEFLTYFQNEAQLEKSRLLSDRFSAERPKGSFSTLEIQRTEQGDSAMYLCASSAGTGNRNEQFFGPGTRLTVL.

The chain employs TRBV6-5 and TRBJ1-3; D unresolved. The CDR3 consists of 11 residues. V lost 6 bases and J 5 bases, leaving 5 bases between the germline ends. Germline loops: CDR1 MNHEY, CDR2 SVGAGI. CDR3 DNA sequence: TGTGCCAGCAGCACTCGAAACACCATATATTTT. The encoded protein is CASSTRNTIYF.